These 30 T cell receptor beta chains were all obtained from the same sample, sequenced in a study of T cell repertoires in cytomegalovirus infection. For these receptors, no antigen is known. TCRdb independently ran MiXCR on the reads; one entry per CDR3 protein. The sample includes about 920,000 distinct CDR3 sequences, around 32% of them seen just once. The source material was cultured CD8+ T cells from PBMCs, sampled from culture after CMV antigen stimulation. Receptor source: a human donor in good health (CMV status not recorded). Some clones in this sample may be carry-over from other donors' samples.

The chain joins TRBV29-1 to TRBJ2-1; D unclear. Trimming cost V 4 bases and J 3 bases, with 7 bases left between them. Germline CDR1 SQVTM, CDR2 ANQGSEA. The CDR3 has 12 amino acids. This CDR3 is CSVVVFYNEQFF. CDR3 bases: TGCAGCGTTGTGGTTTTCTACAATGAGCAGTTCTTC.

The rearrangement links TRBV7-8 to TRBJ1-5; a possible D gene is TRBD1 (5 bases). The V gene's germline CDR1 is SGHVS and CDR2 FQNEAQ. CDR3 size: 16 residues. V lost 2 bases and J lost 3, with 14 bases in between. The CDR3 region is CASSLLAGHPNQPQHF. CDR3 coding DNA: TGTGCCAGCAGCTTACTGGCAGGGCATCCCAATCAGCCCCAGCATTTT.

This chain connects TRBV13 to TRBJ2-7, with 7 bases aligning to TRBD2. V lost 7 bases, J lost 0 bases, and 3 bases stayed unmatched. From germline, CDR1 is PRHDT and CDR2 FYEKMQ (reference sequence). There are 13 residues in the CDR3. For the CDR3, the DNA is TGTGCCAGCAATAGCGGGCGCTCCTACGAGCAGTACTTC. Translated: CASNSGRSYEQYF.

The chain combines TRBV14 with TRBJ2-7; 9 bases fit TRBD1. V lost 1 base and J lost 7; bases outside the gene matches: 2. The germline V gene has CDR1 SGHDN and CDR2 FVKESK. This CDR3 contains 13 residues. CDR3 in amino acids: CASSQGDRVEQYF. The CDR3 nucleotides read TGTGCCAGCAGCCAAGGGGACAGGGTTGAGCAGTACTTC.

The J gene is TRBJ1-5, the V gene TRBV6-5; possible D gene TRBD1, 5 bases. The V gene's germline CDR1 is MNHEY and CDR2 SVGAGI. The CDR3 is 15 residues long. Trimming removed 3 bases at V and 0 bases at J, with 9 bases between. The CDR3 spells CASSYRQYSNQPQHF. CDR3 in DNA: TGTGCCAGCAGTTATCGACAGTATAGCAATCAGCCCCAGCATTTT.

The chain combines TRBV4-3 with TRBJ1-3; tentative D call: TRBD1 (5 bases). The V gene lost 1 base and the J gene lost 8 bases, with 15 bases spanning the gap. Germline assignment: CDR1 LGHNA and CDR2 YSLEER. This CDR3 is built from 15 residues. The CDR3 protein is CASSQGQGEADTIYF. In DNA form, the CDR3 reads TGCGCCAGCAGCCAAGGGCAGGGCGAGGCGGACACCATATATTTT.

The chain joins TRBV4-1 to TRBJ1-3, with D perhaps TRBD1 (6 bases). Per germline, CDR1 MGHRA and CDR2 YSYEKL. V gave up 4 bases and J gave up 3 bases, with 16 bases separating them. The CDR3 length is 16 residues. DNA of the CDR3: TGCGCCAGCAGCCGGGAACAGGGAACCTTTGGAAACACCATATATTTT. Protein sequence: CASSREQGTFGNTIYF.

CDR3 in DNA: TGTGCCAGTAGTATGGGAGGTAGCCCCTACAATGAGCAGTTCTTC. Amino acid sequence: CASSMGGSPYNEQFF. The rearrangement uses TRBV19 and TRBJ2-1, with D maybe TRBD2 (6 bases). V lost 3 bases and J lost 2, with 11 bases in between. Per the germline V gene, CDR1 is LNHDA and CDR2 is SQIVND (reference sequence). The CDR3 extends over 15 amino acids.

V and J are TRBV12-3 or TRBV12-4 and TRBJ2-1; TRBD2 matches 7 bases. This CDR3 is 14 amino acids long. The ends lost 7 bases at V and 1 base at J; junction bases unmatched: 4. CDR3 sequence reads: CASKPGGSYNEQFF. CDR3 nucleotide sequence: TGTGCCAGCAAACCGGGGGGATCCTACAATGAGCAGTTCTTC.

This chain links TRBV28 with TRBJ2-5; D is unclear. Per the germline V gene, CDR1 is MDHEN and CDR2 is SYDVKM. The CDR3 spans 11 residues. Deletions cut 8 bases from V and 4 bases from J, with 8 bases between. Written as DNA, the CDR3 is TGTGCCAGCGCATCCATAGAGACCCAGTACTTC. It yields the protein CASASIETQYF.

The chain joins TRBV7-6 to TRBJ1-4; 9 nucleotides line up with TRBD1. CDR1 is SGHVS, CDR2 FNYEAQ, per germline. The CDR3 is 14 residues long. With 8 bases clipped from V and 8 bases from J, the junction kept 9 bases outside the gene matches. CDR3 in DNA: TGTGCCAGCGGATCGACAGGGGGGAAGGAAAAACTGTTTTTT. This codes for CASGSTGGKEKLFF.

This clonotype was detected ten times or more. This chain connects TRBV11-3 to TRBJ2-1, with 9 bases lining up with TRBD2. Looked up from germline, CDR1 is SGHNT and CDR2 is YENEEA. The CDR3 runs to 15 residues. The V and J ends lost 4 bases and 7 bases, in that order; junction bases with no gene match: 8. CDR3 protein: CASSSPAGGPNEQFF. Here the CDR3 DNA reads TGTGCCAGCAGCTCCCCTGCGGGGGGGCCAAATGAGCAGTTCTTC.

In this sample, this clonotype turned up a few times. The CDR3 nucleotides read TGTGCCAGCAGCTCTCCTCTCAGGGGCTACCCTCAAGAGACCCAGTACTTC. This translates into CASSSPLRGYPQETQYF. The V and J genes are TRBV7-8 and TRBJ2-5; a weak D match, TRBD1 (6 bases). Germline V gives CDR1 SGHVS, CDR2 FQNEAQ. This CDR3 comprises 17 residues. Trimming took off 4 bases at V and 2 bases at J, with 20 bases between the two ends.

The chain links TRBV7-6 to TRBJ2-1; the D call may be TRBD1 or TRBD2 (6 bases each). Germline V lookup: CDR1 SGHVS, CDR2 FNYEAQ. CDR3 size: 16 residues. Trimming stripped 2 bases from V and 8 bases from J, with 19 bases between. CDR3 amino acids: CASSLLQRGGTDEQFF. The CDR3 nucleotides are TGTGCCAGCAGCTTACTACAGAGAGGGGGGACGGATGAGCAGTTCTTC.

V and J are TRBV5-6 and TRBJ2-7, with 7 bases identical to TRBD1. V gave up 0 bases and J gave up 0 bases; unmatched junction bases: 6. CDR1 SGHDT and CDR2 YYEEEE come from the germline V gene. The CDR3 covers 16 residues. CDR3 residues: CASSLGDSPYSYEQYV. CDR3 in DNA: TGTGCCAGCAGCTTGGGGGACAGTCCATACTCCTACGAGCAGTACGTC.

The rearrangement joins TRBV6-2 or TRBV6-3 to TRBJ2-1, with a possible D match to TRBD1 (6 bases). Trimming stripped 2 bases from V and 7 bases from J, with 12 bases between. This CDR3 contains 14 residues. Germline assignment: CDR1 MNHEY and CDR2 SVGEGT. The CDR3 DNA reads as TGTGCCAGCAGTTACCCACTTGACAGGAATGAGCAGTTCTTC. It codes for CASSYPLDRNEQFF.

This clonotype was observed at least ten times. V gene TRBV12-3 or TRBV12-4 combines with J gene TRBJ1-5, with a possible D match to TRBD1 (5 bases). The ends were cut back, 5 bases at V and 2 bases at J, with 22 bases in the middle. The CDR3 consists of 18 residues. The CDR3 loop reads CASSPIGDGIFGNQPQHF. CDR3 sequence (DNA): TGTGCCAGCAGTCCCATAGGGGATGGAATCTTTGGCAATCAGCCCCAGCATTTT.

With regard to this clonotype: A read error may be the cause here, since a much bigger clone is one base away. V usage is TRBV7-8 and J usage is TRBJ2-7; tentatively, D is TRBD1 (5 bases). CDR1 and CDR2 from the germline V gene are SGHVS and FQNEAQ. The CDR3 is 14 residues long. The DNA of the CDR3 is TGTGCCAACAGCCCCTGGACAAGGGGCAACGAGCAGTACTTC. Protein product: CANSPWTRGNEQYF.

V is TRBV27 and J is TRBJ1-2; D may be TRBD1 (5 bases). Germline CDR1 and CDR2: MNHEY and SMNVEV (reference sequence). The CDR3 runs 13 residues. Trimming took 4 bases from V and 4 from J, leaving 10 bases between them. Here the CDR3 DNA reads TGTGCCAGCAGTTCACAGGCCCTCTATGGCTACACCTTC. This gives the protein CASSSQALYGYTF.

About this clonotype: The junction and the germline gene differ at one end; a read error may be behind it. The chain couples TRBV7-6 to TRBJ1-2; 9 bases line up with TRBD1. The CDR3 spans 16 residues. Looked up from germline, CDR1 is SGHVS and CDR2 is FNYEAQ. The CDR3, as DNA: TGTGTCAGCAGCTTGGGGACAGGGAACAACTTCTATGGCTACACCTTC. Encoded protein: CVSSLGTGNNFYGYTF.

This clonotype has only a few counts. The chain has TRBV10-3 and TRBJ1-6, with unresolved D. The V gene lost 0 bases and the J gene lost 7 bases, with 13 bases spanning the gap. This CDR3 is built from 16 residues. Germline V gives CDR1 ENHRY, CDR2 SYGVKD. The CDR3 DNA is TGTGCCATCAGTGAGTCTGTCCAAGGCGGAAATTCACCCCTCCACTTT. Its protein is CAISESVQGGNSPLHF.

This clonotype occurred many times. Relative to the germline gene, one junction end is altered; a read error may explain this. In DNA, the CDR3 is TGTGCCAGCAGTTTTCTTGTGAATACTGAAGCTTTCTTT. This encodes CASSFLVNTEAFF. The chain uses TRBV12-3 or TRBV12-4 and TRBJ1-1; D is uncertain. This CDR3 is 13 amino acids long.

This clonotype was detected once. The chain employs TRBV6-8 and TRBJ2-1; 8 bases are shared with TRBD1. The J segment lost 10 bases and the V segment lost 2 bases, leaving 10 bases of the junction unmatched. CDR1 is MNHGY and CDR2 is SAAAGT in the germline V gene. This CDR3 region has 15 residues. Written as DNA, the CDR3 is TGTGCCAGCAGTTACCCCGGACAGGGTAAGAGGGAGCAGTTCTTC. Translated, it gives CASSYPGQGKREQFF.

This clonotype has just a few counts. The chain employs TRBV6-2 or TRBV6-3 and TRBJ2-3; D ambiguous. V was shortened by 5 bases and J by 4 bases, with 22 bases between the two germline ends. Germline loops: CDR1 MNHEY, CDR2 SVGEGT. The CDR3 totals 17 residues. CDR3: CASSLRNVRRIADTQYF. CDR3 bases: TGTGCCAGCAGTCTCCGGAACGTTCGTCGGATCGCAGATACGCAGTATTTT.

V is TRBV7-4 and J is TRBJ2-7; 11 bases line up with TRBD2. The CDR3 extends over 16 amino acids. Trimming at V came to 5 bases and at J to 2 bases, leaving 8 bases not matched to a gene. The germline CDR1 and CDR2 sequences are SGHVT and SQSDAQ. The CDR3 coding sequence is TGTGCCAGCAGCGTAACCGGGACTAGCGGTACCTACGAGCAGTACTTC. Translated: CASSVTGTSGTYEQYF.

This clonotype was counted only a few times. The V and J genes are TRBV19 and TRBJ1-6; D possibly corresponds to TRBD1 (6 bases). Trimming removed 5 bases from V and 3 bases from J, with 11 bases in between. The germline gives CDR1 LNHDA, CDR2 SQIVND (reference sequence). CDR3 length equals 15 residues. CDR3 region: CASSRTENYNSPLHF. DNA of the CDR3: TGTGCCAGTAGTCGGACAGAAAACTATAATTCACCCCTCCACTTT.

The chain has TRBV29-1 and TRBJ1-1; no firm D call. The V end lost 0 bases, the J end lost 8 bases, and 13 bases lay between the germline ends. This CDR3 contains 13 residues. Germline-derived CDR1 and CDR2 are SQVTM and ANQGSEA. CDR3 sequence (DNA): TGCAGCGTTGAAGAGGCTAGGCCCAGCGAAGCTTTCTTT. Residues: CSVEEARPSEAFF.

This clonotype was observed at least ten times. The chain uses TRBV7-6 and TRBJ2-1; 8 nucleotides align to TRBD1. This CDR3 has 15 residues. Per the germline V gene, CDR1 is SGHVS and CDR2 is FNYEAQ. Trimming took 5 bases from V and 5 from J; bases not matched to a gene: 8. The CDR3 DNA reads as TGTGCCAGCAGCCTGACCGGGACAGGTAACAATGAGCAGTTCTTC. Translated, it gives CASSLTGTGNNEQFF.

J is TRBJ2-5 and V is TRBV3-1; D remains unclear. The V gene's germline CDR1 is LGHDT and CDR2 YNNKEL (reference sequence). Trimming removed 0 bases at V and 1 base at J, with 9 bases between. This CDR3 has 15 residues. CDR3 residues: CASSQDGDIQETQYF. In DNA, the CDR3 is TGTGCCAGCAGCCAAGATGGAGACATCCAAGAGACCCAGTACTTC.

This clonotype was counted once. This chain links TRBV2 with TRBJ1-1; D is possibly TRBD1 (5 bases). This CDR3 contains 14 residues. CDR1 is SNHLY, CDR2 FYNNEI, per germline. Trimming shortened V by 4 bases and J by 1 base, and 10 bases separated the two germline ends. CDR3 amino acids: CASSGGGGNTEAFF. The CDR3 region has the DNA TGTGCCAGCAGTGGTGGGGGAGGGAACACTGAAGCTTTCTTT.